These 30 T cell receptor beta chains share one sample of origin, sequenced in a study of cytomegalovirus exposure and HLA in healthy donors. It was with 60 Vbeta and 13 Jbeta primers that the PCR ran. TCRdb keeps only in-frame clones here, not all; method: immunoSEQ multiplex PCR. Here the sample table reports about 170,000 clones. The material sequenced was PBMCs. These receptors were taken from a woman aged 18 to 35 in good health and CMV-seropositive.

V and J are TRBV19 and TRBJ1-5; D might be TRBD1 (6 bases). Trimming took off 7 bases at V and 6 bases at J, with 19 bases between the two ends. Germline lookup yields CDR1 LNHDA and CDR2 SQIVND (reference sequence). There are 15 residues in the CDR3. In DNA, the CDR3 is TGTGCCAGTACCTCAGGGGCCCTAGTAGGTCAGCCCCAGCATTTT. This sequence encodes CASTSGALVGQPQHF. Drawing the rest from reference TRBV19 and TRBJ1-5, the complete variable domain is DGGITQSPKYLFRKEGQNVTLSCEQNLNHDAMYWYRQDPGQGLRLIYYSQIVNDFQKGDIAEGYSVSREKKESFPLTVTSAQKNPTAFYLCASTSGALVGQPQHFGDGTRLSIL.

The chain combines TRBV7-8 with TRBJ2-1; 16 bases are a match to TRBD2. The V segment lost 4 bases and the J segment 6 bases; nucleotides outside the gene matches: 9. CDR3 size: 18 residues. In germline, CDR1 is SGHVS, CDR2 FQNEAQ. CDR3 protein: CASSSGLAGGPTINEQFF. The CDR3 DNA reads TGTGCCAGCAGCTCGGGACTAGCGGGGGGGCCGACAATCAATGAGCAGTTCTTC.

As for this clone: The sample holds other DNA sequences that translate to the same CDR3. The chain recombines TRBV19 with TRBJ1-1; maybe TRBD1 (5 bases). Per germline, CDR1 LNHDA and CDR2 SQIVND (reference sequence). The CDR3 has 14 amino acids. V lost 3 bases, J lost 0 bases, and 8 bases lay in between. CDR3 in DNA: TGTGCCAGTAGTATGGGGCGCCTGAACACTGAAGCTTTCTTT. It is translated as CASSMGRLNTEAFF.

The gene calls are TRBV19 and TRBJ2-1, with 12 bases aligning to TRBD2. The CDR3 is made up of 18 amino acids. The trim removed 6 bases at V and 5 bases at J, leaving 14 bases unmatched. Looked up from germline, CDR1 is LNHDA and CDR2 is SQIVND (reference sequence). The CDR3 loop is CASRKLAGGPSPNNEQFF. In nucleotides, the CDR3 is TGTGCCAGTAGGAAACTAGCGGGAGGTCCCTCCCCGAACAATGAGCAGTTCTTC.

The CDR3 bases are TGTGCCAGCTCCCGGGGCTATGGCTACACCTTC. It specifies CASSRGYGYTF. The chain employs TRBV11-3 and TRBJ1-2, with D unresolved. Germline V gene data show CDR1 as SGHNT and CDR2 as YENEEA. This CDR3 is built from 11 residues. Trimming removed 8 bases from V and 4 bases from J, with 8 bases in between.

V is TRBV5-5 and J is TRBJ1-1, with 9 bases fitting TRBD1. The V gene's germline CDR1 is SGHKS and CDR2 YYEKEE (reference sequence). The trim removed 1 base at V and 2 bases at J, leaving 6 bases unmatched. The length of the CDR3 is 16 residues. The DNA of the CDR3 is TGTGCCAGCAGCTTGTTGCAGGGACAGGGTAACACTGAAGCTTTCTTT. Translation: CASSLLQGQGNTEAFF.

The chain is built from TRBV6-1 and TRBJ1-2, with D perhaps matching TRBD1 (6 bases). The germline V gene encodes CDR1 MNHNS and CDR2 SASEGT. Trimming removed 1 base at V and 6 bases at J, with 12 bases between. CDR3 length: 14 residues. CDR3 bases: TGTGCCAGCAGTGAAGGCGGGGGGCTCGATGGCTACACCTTC. Protein product: CASSEGGGLDGYTF.

The rearrangement uses TRBV4-1 and TRBJ2-2; 12 bases map to TRBD2. The CDR3 loop spans 18 amino acids. The junction had 12 bases not matched to a gene; V was cut back by 6 bases and J by 4 bases. From germline, CDR1 is MGHRA and CDR2 YSYEKL. CDR3 nucleotide sequence: TGCGCCAGCAGTATCGCTAGCGGGGGGGCCAGGGGCACCGGGGAGCTGTTTTTT. It specifies CASSIASGGARGTGELFF.

V usage is TRBV10-3 and J usage is TRBJ2-2, with 7 bases identical to TRBD1. This CDR3 spans 19 amino acids. Per the germline V gene, CDR1 is ENHRY and CDR2 is SYGVKD. Trimming removed 0 bases from V and 2 bases from J; junction bases left unmatched: 12. CDR3 in DNA: TGTGCCATCAGTGAGTCCGGGGCTTCCGGGACAGTTAACACCGGGGAGCTGTTTTTT. Translating it yields CAISESGASGTVNTGELFF.

V is TRBV14 and J is TRBJ1-1, with D hard to call. V gave up 5 bases and J gave up 4 bases, with 11 bases separating them. CDR3 length: 13 residues. Germline values: CDR1 SGHDN, CDR2 FVKESK. CDR3 sequence reads: CASSFGGPTEAFF. CDR3 coding DNA: TGTGCCAGCAGCTTCGGAGGTCCCACTGAAGCTTTCTTT.

The V gene is TRBV18, the J gene TRBJ1-3; 12 nucleotides match TRBD1. Germline V CDR1 and CDR2: KGHSH, LQKENI. The CDR3 sequence is 17 residues long. Germline trimming cut 3 bases from V and 4 bases from J; bases unmatched to any gene: 7. CDR3 DNA: TGTGCCAGCTCACCCGGGACAGGGGGCCAATTCGGAAACACCATATATTTT. It specifies CASSPGTGGQFGNTIYF.

For the CDR3, the DNA is TGCAGCGGATGGACAGGGGTAAATGAAAAACTGTTTTTT. This encodes CSGWTGVNEKLFF. This chain links TRBV29-1 with TRBJ1-4, with 9 bases fitting TRBD1. The CDR3 extends over 13 amino acids. Trimming took 7 bases from V and 5 from J; bases not matched to a gene: 5. Germline lookup yields CDR1 SQVTM and CDR2 ANQGSEA.

DNA of the CDR3: TGTGCCACCAGCAAGGGGAAAAAGGGAGAGACCCAGTACTTC. This encodes CATSKGKKGETQYF. The chain has TRBV15 and TRBJ2-5, with a weak D call TRBD1 (5 bases). The CDR3 is made up of 14 amino acids. Germline V gene lookup returns CDR1 LNHNV and CDR2 YYDKDF (reference sequence). V lost 4 bases, J lost 4 bases, and 13 bases lay in between.

The chain links TRBV7-2 to TRBJ1-5; D not resolved. The CDR3 extends over 14 amino acids. V lost 0 bases and J lost 1, with 4 bases in between. The germline V gene encodes CDR1 SGHTA and CDR2 FQGNSA. In DNA form, the CDR3 reads TGTGCCAGCAGCTTAGCCGGGAGCAATCAGCCCCAGCATTTT. Translation gives CASSLAGSNQPQHF.

CDR3 nucleotide sequence: TGTGCCAGCAGTATGGCGGGAAAACTGTTTTTT. It is translated as CASSMAGKLFF. This chain links TRBV6-5 with TRBJ1-4; D gene uncertain. Per germline, CDR1 MNHEY and CDR2 SVGAGI. The CDR3 consists of 11 residues. V was pared by 5 bases and J by 10 bases, with 8 bases between.

The rearrangement links TRBV5-6 to TRBJ2-6; D is undetermined. Looked up from germline, CDR1 is SGHDT and CDR2 is YYEEEE. The CDR3 length is 15 residues. The V and J ends lost 3 bases and 0 bases respectively, with 7 bases between them. CDR3 region: CASSSTLSGANVLTF. In nucleotides, the CDR3 is TGTGCCAGCAGCTCGACACTCTCTGGGGCCAACGTCCTGACTTTC.

The chain uses TRBV5-6 and TRBJ1-6; 9 bases match TRBD1. The junction had 7 bases not matched to a gene; V was cut back by 4 bases and J by 8 bases. The germline gives CDR1 SGHDT, CDR2 YYEEEE. CDR3 length: 15 residues. The CDR3 reads CASSHGQGRDSPLHF. CDR3 sequence (DNA): TGTGCCAGCAGCCACGGACAGGGGCGTGATTCACCCCTCCACTTT.

The chain joins TRBV9 to TRBJ1-2; D not resolved. The CDR3 has 15 amino acids. Germline CDR1 reads SGDLS; CDR2 reads YYNGEE. The ends were cut back, 0 bases at V and 1 base at J, with 10 bases in the middle. DNA of the CDR3: TGTGCCAGCAGCGTAGTTTCAGGAGGTAACTATGGCTACACCTTC. Translated: CASSVVSGGNYGYTF.

The chain is built from TRBV30 and TRBJ2-7; 7 bases are shared with TRBD2. The ends lost 3 bases at V and 0 bases at J; junction bases unmatched: 8. CDR1 and CDR2 (germline): GTSNPN, SVGIG (reference sequence). The CDR3 is 15 residues long. This CDR3 is CAWSFGGISSYEQYF. The CDR3 coding sequence is TGTGCCTGGAGCTTCGGGGGGATCAGCTCCTACGAGCAGTACTTC.

J is TRBJ2-5 and V is TRBV5-1, with 7 bases that match TRBD2. The germline V gene has CDR1 SGHRS and CDR2 YFSETQ. The CDR3 has 15 amino acids. Trimming took 2 bases from V and 0 from J; bases not matched to a gene: 4. CDR3 loop: CASSFYGGNQETQYF. The CDR3 DNA sequence: TGCGCCAGCAGCTTTTACGGGGGGAACCAAGAGACCCAGTACTTC.

This sequence joins TRBV18 and TRBJ2-1, with TRBD2 identical over 8 bases. The CDR3 totals 16 residues. Germline CDR1 is KGHSH and CDR2 is LQKENI. J was trimmed by 1 base and V by 6 bases; bases with no gene match: 8. In nucleotides, the CDR3 is TGTGCCAGCTCGGCGGCGGGAGGAGCGTCCTACAATGAGCAGTTCTTC. Protein product: CASSAAGGASYNEQFF.

This CDR3 is CASSGGQFLDTQYF. The CDR3 DNA reads TGTGCCAGCAGCGGGGGACAGTTTTTAGATACGCAGTATTTT. The V call is TRBV2, the J call TRBJ2-3; possible D gene TRBD1, 7 bases. V lost 6 bases and J 5 bases, leaving 15 bases between the germline ends. CDR1 and CDR2 (germline): SNHLY, FYNNEI. This CDR3 comprises 14 residues.

V usage is TRBV6-6 and J usage is TRBJ2-5; 7 bases are a match to TRBD2. Losses at the gene ends were 6 bases for V and 4 bases for J; bases not matched to a gene: 14. The CDR3 loop spans 16 amino acids. CDR1 and CDR2 (germline): MNHNY, SVGAGI (reference sequence). The CDR3 region is CASRKAGEKDTETQYF. The CDR3, as DNA: TGTGCCAGCAGGAAGGCGGGGGAAAAAGATACAGAGACCCAGTACTTC.

This sequence joins TRBV7-2 and TRBJ2-1, with D unresolved. This CDR3 comprises 12 residues. CDR1 and CDR2 (germline): SGHTA, FQGNSA. V was pared by 2 bases and J by 10 bases, with 9 bases between. The CDR3 sequence: CASSLLSPEQFF. As DNA, the CDR3 is TGTGCCAGCAGCTTATTAAGCCCGGAGCAGTTCTTC.

The CDR3 is CASSSTGLLAGGSSYEQYF. The CDR3 region has the DNA TGTGCCAGCAGTTCAACCGGATTACTAGCGGGAGGGAGCTCCTACGAGCAGTACTTC. The chain employs TRBV27 and TRBJ2-7, with 13 positions matching TRBD2. CDR1 is MNHEY and CDR2 is SMNVEV in the germline V gene (reference sequence). This CDR3 spans 19 amino acids. The ends lost 4 bases at V and 0 bases at J; junction bases unmatched: 12.

V and J are TRBV2 and TRBJ1-5; D might be TRBD1 (6 bases). Looked up from germline, CDR1 is SNHLY and CDR2 is FYNNEI. The CDR3 sequence is 15 residues long. The V gene lost 5 bases and the J gene lost 4 bases, with 15 bases spanning the gap. The CDR3 sequence: CASSKFQGKNQPQHF. In DNA form, the CDR3 reads TGTGCCAGCAGTAAATTTCAGGGGAAGAATCAGCCCCAGCATTTT.

The chain recombines TRBV30 with TRBJ1-2, with 11 bases that match TRBD1. The V gene's germline CDR1 is GTSNPN and CDR2 SVGIG (reference sequence). The CDR3 consists of 17 residues. V gave up 0 bases and J gave up 4 bases; unmatched junction bases: 10. The CDR3 nucleotides are TGTGCCTGGAGTGTTGAGGACAGGGGGCCCTTGGGCTATGGCTACACCTTC. This translates into CAWSVEDRGPLGYGYTF.

The chain links TRBV5-1 to TRBJ2-7; 7 bases align to TRBD1. This CDR3 contains 13 residues. Germline lookup yields CDR1 SGHRS and CDR2 YFSETQ. The J segment lost 4 bases and the V segment lost 5 bases, leaving 6 bases of the junction unmatched. This CDR3 reads CASSSTGLYEQYF. CDR3 DNA: TGCGCCAGCAGTTCGACAGGGCTGTACGAGCAGTACTTC.

The V gene is TRBV6-1, the J gene TRBJ2-7, with a tentative D call TRBD2 (6 bases). V was shortened by 6 bases and J by 0 bases, with 15 bases between the two germline ends. The germline V gene has CDR1 MNHNS and CDR2 SASEGT. This CDR3 is built from 15 residues. CDR3 loop: CASSTGLFASYEQYF. Here the CDR3 DNA reads TGTGCCAGCAGCACTGGACTATTTGCCTCCTACGAGCAGTACTTC.

V and J are TRBV6-1 and TRBJ1-1; D is ambiguous. V was shortened by 7 bases and J by 5 bases, with 14 bases between the two germline ends. The CDR3 totals 13 residues. From germline, CDR1 is MNHNS and CDR2 SASEGT. The CDR3, as DNA: TGTGCCAGCACCCTCAATCCCTATACTGAAGCTTTCTTT. Translation: CASTLNPYTEAFF.